This T cell receptor (beta chain) was identified in a study of neurological immune-mediated disorders. This clonotype ranks as medium-sized (0.01 to 0.1%). Germline V gene lookup returns CDR1 SGHRS and CDR2 YFSETQ. The CDR3 runs 14 residues. Trimming took 4 bases from V and 5 from J; bases not matched to a gene: 5. Sorted libraries were derived from approximately 970,000 CD4+ or CD8+ T cells. 5'RACE with 10-nucleotide random UMIs produced the cDNA. The output of every sequencing run exceeded 180 million TCR-beta sequences, derived from 15-18 subjects. TCRdb redid the calling of the 5' RACE reads with MiXCR, one entry per CDR3 protein. The sample has 15,000 to 20,000 distinct CDR3 sequences, about 10% seen once; the top ten hold under 30%.

This receptor was taken from a woman in her forties or fifties in good health. This rearrangement joins TRBV5-1 to TRBJ2-7, with 11 bases aligning to TRBD2. The sample was CD8+ T cells from blood. Here the CDR3 reads CASSRTSGGHEQYF. In DNA, the CDR3 is TGCGCCAGCAGCCGTACTAGCGGGGGTCACGAGCAGTACTTC.